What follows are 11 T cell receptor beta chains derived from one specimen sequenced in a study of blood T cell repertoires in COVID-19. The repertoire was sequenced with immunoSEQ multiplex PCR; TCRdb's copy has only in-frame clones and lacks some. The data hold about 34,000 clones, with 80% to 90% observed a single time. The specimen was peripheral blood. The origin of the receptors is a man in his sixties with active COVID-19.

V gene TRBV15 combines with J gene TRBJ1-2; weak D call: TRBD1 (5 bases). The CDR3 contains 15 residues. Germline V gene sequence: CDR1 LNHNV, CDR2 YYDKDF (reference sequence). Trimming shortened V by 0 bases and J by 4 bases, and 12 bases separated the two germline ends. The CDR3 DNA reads TGTGCCACCAGCAGAGAAGGGGTAATGGGCTATGGCTACACCTTC. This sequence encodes CATSREGVMGYGYTF.

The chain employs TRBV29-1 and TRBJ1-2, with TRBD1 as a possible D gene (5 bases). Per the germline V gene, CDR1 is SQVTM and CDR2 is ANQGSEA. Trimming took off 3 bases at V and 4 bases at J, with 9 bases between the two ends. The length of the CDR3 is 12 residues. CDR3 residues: CSVDRVGYGYTF. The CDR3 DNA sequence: TGCAGCGTTGACAGGGTGGGCTATGGCTACACCTTC.

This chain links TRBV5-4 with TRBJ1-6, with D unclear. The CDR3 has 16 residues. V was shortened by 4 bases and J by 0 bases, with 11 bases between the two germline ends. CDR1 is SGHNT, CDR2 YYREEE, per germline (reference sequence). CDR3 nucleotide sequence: TGTGCCAGCAGCCAATACAGTAGCTCCTATAATTCACCCCTCCACTTT. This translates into CASSQYSSSYNSPLHF.

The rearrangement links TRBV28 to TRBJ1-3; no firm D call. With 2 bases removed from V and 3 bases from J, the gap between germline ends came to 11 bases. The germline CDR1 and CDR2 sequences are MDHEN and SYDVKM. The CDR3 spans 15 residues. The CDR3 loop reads CASSLGGESGNTIYF. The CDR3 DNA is TGTGCCAGCAGTTTAGGCGGGGAGAGTGGAAACACCATATATTTT.

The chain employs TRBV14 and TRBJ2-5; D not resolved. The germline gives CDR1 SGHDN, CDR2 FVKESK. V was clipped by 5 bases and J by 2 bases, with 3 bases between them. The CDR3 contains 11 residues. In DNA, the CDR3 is TGTGCCAGCAGCTCACAAGAGACCCAGTACTTC. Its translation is CASSSQETQYF.

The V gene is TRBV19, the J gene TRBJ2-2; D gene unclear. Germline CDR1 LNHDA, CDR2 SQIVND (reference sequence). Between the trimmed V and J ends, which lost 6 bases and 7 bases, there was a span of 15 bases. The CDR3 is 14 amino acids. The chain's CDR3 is CASSPIPYGGELFF. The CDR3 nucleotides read TGTGCCAGTAGCCCGATACCCTACGGCGGGGAGCTGTTTTTT. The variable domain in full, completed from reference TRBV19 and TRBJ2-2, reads DGGITQSPKYLFRKEGQNVTLSCEQNLNHDAMYWYRQDPGQGLRLIYYSQIVNDFQKGDIAEGYSVSREKKESFPLTVTSAQKNPTAFYLCASSPIPYGGELFFGEGSRLTVL.

Here the CDR3 DNA reads TGTGCCAGCAGTACAAGGGGCTTAGGCAACTATGGCTACACCTTC. This codes for CASSTRGLGNYGYTF. V usage is TRBV27 and J usage is TRBJ1-2, with D possibly TRBD1 on 5 matching bases. Germline V gene lookup returns CDR1 MNHEY and CDR2 SMNVEV (reference sequence). This CDR3 contains 15 residues. The V end lost 5 bases, the J end lost 2 bases, and 15 bases lay between the germline ends.

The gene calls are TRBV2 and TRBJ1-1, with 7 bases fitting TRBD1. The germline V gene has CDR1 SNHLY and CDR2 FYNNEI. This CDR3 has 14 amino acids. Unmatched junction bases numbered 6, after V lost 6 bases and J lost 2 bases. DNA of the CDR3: TGTGCCAGCAGGGGGACAGTTTCTAACACTGAAGCTTTCTTT. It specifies CASRGTVSNTEAFF. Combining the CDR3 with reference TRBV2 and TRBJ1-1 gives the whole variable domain EPEVTQTPSHQVTQMGQEVILRCVPISNHLYFYWYRQILGQKVEFLVSFYNNEISEKSEIFDDQFSVERPDGSNFTLKIRSTKLEDSAMYFCASRGTVSNTEAFFGQGTRLTVV.

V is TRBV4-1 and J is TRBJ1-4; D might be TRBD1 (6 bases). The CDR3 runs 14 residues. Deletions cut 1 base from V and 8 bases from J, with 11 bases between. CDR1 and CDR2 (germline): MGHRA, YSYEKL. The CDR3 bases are TGCGCCAGCAGCCAAGTAGGGGGTAGGGAAAAACTGTTTTTT. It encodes CASSQVGGREKLFF.

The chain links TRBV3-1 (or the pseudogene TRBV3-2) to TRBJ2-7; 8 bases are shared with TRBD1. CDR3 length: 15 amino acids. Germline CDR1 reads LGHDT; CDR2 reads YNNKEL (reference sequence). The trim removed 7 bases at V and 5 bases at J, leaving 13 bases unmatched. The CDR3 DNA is TGTGCCAGCACGGGACAGGCCCGCGGGTCTCACGAGCAGTACTTC. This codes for CASTGQARGSHEQYF.

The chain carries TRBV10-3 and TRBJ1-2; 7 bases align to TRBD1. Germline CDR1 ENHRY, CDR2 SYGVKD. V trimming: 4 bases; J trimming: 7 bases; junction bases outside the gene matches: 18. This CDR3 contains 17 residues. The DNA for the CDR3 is TGTGCCATCAGTGGAGACCCTACAGGGGCCGGGGTGGGTGGCTACACCTTC. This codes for CAISGDPTGAGVGGYTF.